This entry describes one TCR beta chain. Its antigen remains unidentified. Sequenced by immunoSEQ multiplex PCR; TCRdb stores in-frame clones only, minus some. The sample yields 110,000 or so clones, roughly nine tenths seen once. The data originate from a study of T cell responses to AZD1222 COVID-19 vaccine. The V and J ends lost 0 bases and 7 bases respectively, with 10 bases between them. The CDR3 length is 13 residues. Germline V CDR1 and CDR2: WNHNN, SYGVQD (reference sequence). Study findings and constraints: The breadth and depth of Spike-specific TCRs increased once two AZD1222 doses had been given.

The clonotype comes from an adult who received the AZD1222 COVID-19 vaccine. Sequencing was performed on peripheral blood, taken 28 days after the second AZD1222 dose. The chain combines TRBV10-1 with TRBJ2-7; D unresolved. The CDR3 sequence: CASSESKVGEQYF. The CDR3, as DNA: TGCGCCAGCAGTGAGTCGAAGGTGGGGGAGCAGTACTTC.